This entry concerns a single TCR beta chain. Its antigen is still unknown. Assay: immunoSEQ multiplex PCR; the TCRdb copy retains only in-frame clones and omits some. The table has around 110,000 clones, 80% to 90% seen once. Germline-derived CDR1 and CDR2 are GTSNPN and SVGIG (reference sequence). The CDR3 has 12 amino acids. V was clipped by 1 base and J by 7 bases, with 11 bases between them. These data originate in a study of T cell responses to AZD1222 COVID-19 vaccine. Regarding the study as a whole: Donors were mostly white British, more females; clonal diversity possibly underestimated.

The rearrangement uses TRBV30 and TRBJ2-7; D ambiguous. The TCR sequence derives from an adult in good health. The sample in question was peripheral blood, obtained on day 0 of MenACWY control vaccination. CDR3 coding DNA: TGTGCCTGGAGTGCGAATCGACGAGAGCAGTACTTC. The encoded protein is CAWSANRREQYF.